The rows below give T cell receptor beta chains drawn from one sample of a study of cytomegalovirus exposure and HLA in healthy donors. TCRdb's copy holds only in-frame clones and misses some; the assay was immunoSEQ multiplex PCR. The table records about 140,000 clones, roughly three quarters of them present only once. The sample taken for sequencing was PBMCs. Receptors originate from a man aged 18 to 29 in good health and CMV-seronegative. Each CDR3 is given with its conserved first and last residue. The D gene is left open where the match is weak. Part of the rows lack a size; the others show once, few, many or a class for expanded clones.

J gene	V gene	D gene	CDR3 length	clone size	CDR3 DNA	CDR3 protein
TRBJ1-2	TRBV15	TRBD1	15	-	TGTGCCACCAGCAGTCCGGGACAGGGCTTTTATGGCTACACCTTC	CATSSPGQGFYGYTF
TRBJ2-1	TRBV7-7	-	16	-	TGTGCCAGCAGCTTAGCGGTTCAGGGGCCCTACAATGAGCAGTTCTTC	CASSLAVQGPYNEQFF
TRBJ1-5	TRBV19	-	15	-	TGTGCCACCCAGGGGTCAATATATAGCAATCAGCCCCAGCATTTT	CATQGSIYSNQPQHF
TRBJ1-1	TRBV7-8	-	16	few	TGTGCCAGCAGCTTAGCTCGGGTCCCGGGGAACACTGAAGCTTTCTTT	CASSLARVPGNTEAFF
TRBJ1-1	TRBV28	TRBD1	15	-	TGTGCCAGTGTTCCAGGGGGCGCGATCTACACTGAAGCTTTCTTT	CASVPGGAIYTEAFF
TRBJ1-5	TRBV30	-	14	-	TGTGCCTGGAGCGCGGACGGGATCAATCAGCCCCAGCATTTT	CAWSADGINQPQHF
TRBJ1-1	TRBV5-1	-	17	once	TGCGCCAGCAGCTATCTATTACGCGGGGAGGTGGACACTGAAGCTTTCTTT	CASSYLLRGEVDTEAFF
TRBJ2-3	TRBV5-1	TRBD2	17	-	TGCGCCAGCAGCTCAATGGCTAGCGGGAGCGTTCAAGATACGCAGTATTTT	CASSSMASGSVQDTQYF
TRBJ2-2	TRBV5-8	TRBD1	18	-	TGTGCCAGCAGCTTGGCCTTCTGGGCCCAGGGGGCCACCGGGGAGCTGTTTTTT	CASSLAFWAQGATGELFF
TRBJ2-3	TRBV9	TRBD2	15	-	TGTGCCAGCAGCGGTCCGACTAGCGGGTCAGATACGCAGTATTTT	CASSGPTSGSDTQYF
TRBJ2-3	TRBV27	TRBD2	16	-	TGTGCCAGCAGTTATTTAGCGGGAGGCTCCACAGATACGCAGTATTTT	CASSYLAGGSTDTQYF
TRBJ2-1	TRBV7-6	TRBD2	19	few	TGTGCCAGCAGCTCCCGATCCGGGGGACTAGCGGGAGAGCGCTATGAGCAGTTCTTC	CASSSRSGGLAGERYEQFF
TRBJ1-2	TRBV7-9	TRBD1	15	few	TGTGCCAGCAGCTTGGGACAGGGGCGTAACTATGGCTACACCTTC	CASSLGQGRNYGYTF